Listed below are T cell receptor beta chains from one sample, sequenced in a study of blood T cell repertoires in COVID-19. The method was immunoSEQ multiplex PCR; TCRdb's version includes in-frame clones alone and lacks a portion of them. The data show about 150,000 clones, 65% to 85% seen once. Sequencing was performed on peripheral blood. These receptors all come from a man aged 70 or older with active or convalescent COVID-19. Each CDR3 is given with its conserved first and last residue. D genes are given only for firm matches. Expanded clones are given a class, and other clones once, few, many or no size at all.

j_gene	d_gene	abundance	v_gene	CDR3nt	CDR3aa
TRBJ1-1	NA	few	TRBV2	TGTGCCAGCAGTGAAGCGGTGGGGCTGGCAGCTTTCTTT	CASSEAVGLAAFF
TRBJ1-1	TRBD1	NA	TRBV14	TGTGCCAGCAGCCAAGGTCTGTCAGGGGGTAACACTGAAGCTTTCTTT	CASSQGLSGGNTEAFF
TRBJ1-1	TRBD1	NA	TRBV2	TGTGCCAGCAGTAGACAGGGGAACACTGAAGCTTTCTTT	CASSRQGNTEAFF
TRBJ1-1	NA	few	TRBV28	TGTGCCAGCAGTTTACCGGGCAGGGCGCGGAACACTGAAGCTTTCTTT	CASSLPGRARNTEAFF
TRBJ2-4	TRBD1	once	TRBV5-1	TGCGCCAGCGCCCCGGGACAGGGGGCAAGGGGCAAAAACATTCAGTACTTC	CASAPGQGARGKNIQYF
TRBJ1-1	NA	once	TRBV19	TGTGCCAGTAATAAAAGGACACCGAACACTGAAGCTTTCTTT	CASNKRTPNTEAFF
TRBJ2-7	TRBD1	NA	TRBV27	TGTGCCAGCAGGGGGACAGCCTCCTACGAGCAGTACTTC	CASRGTASYEQYF
TRBJ2-7	TRBD2	NA	TRBV28	TGTGCCAGCAGTTTTAGCGGGAGGTCCTACGAGCAGTACTTC	CASSFSGRSYEQYF
TRBJ1-2	NA	few	TRBV5-4	TGTGCCAGCAGCTTGGCCGGGAGGGCCCTAGCTAACTATGGCTACACCTTC	CASSLAGRALANYGYTF
TRBJ2-3	NA	NA	TRBV5-1	TGCGCCAGCAGCCCCCGGGGAGGGGACAGGTCAGATACGCAGTATTTT	CASSPRGGDRSDTQYF
TRBJ1-6	NA	NA	TRBV11-3	TGTGCCAGCAGCTTAGGTGGCAGAAAGCCCCTCCACTTT	CASSLGGRKPLHF
TRBJ2-7	NA	once	TRBV5-5	TGTGCCAGCAGCTCATACGGGGAGCTAGGCGAGCAGTACTTC	CASSSYGELGEQYF
TRBJ1-6	NA	NA	TRBV6-5	TGTGCCAGCAGGGCTAGCTCCTATAATTCACCCCTCCACTTT	CASRASSYNSPLHF
TRBJ2-1	NA	NA	TRBV6-4	TGTGCCAGCAGTGACTCAGCTTTAAGCTCCTACAATGAGCAGTTCTTC	CASSDSALSSYNEQFF
TRBJ2-1	TRBD2	NA	TRBV10-3	TGTGCCATCAGGGGGGGGACTAGCGGGAGGGCCACGCCGTTCTTC	CAIRGGTSGRATPFF
TRBJ2-1	NA	NA	TRBV7-3	TGTGCCAGCAGCCCAAGAGGGGGGAGGGCCAAGAGCAATGAGCAGTTCTTC	CASSPRGGRAKSNEQFF
TRBJ2-7	NA	NA	TRBV19	TGTGCCAGTAGTACGCGGTGGGGGCAGGGGTACGAGCAGTACTTC	CASSTRWGQGYEQYF
TRBJ1-4	NA	once	TRBV6-1	TGTGCCAGCAGTGAACAGGGTGGCACGGAAAAACTGTTTTTT	CASSEQGGTEKLFF
TRBJ2-7	NA	NA	TRBV5-5	TGTGCCAGCACCAGGTCAGGTGCAGGGCGATCGGCCTACGAGCAGTACTTC	CASTRSGAGRSAYEQYF
TRBJ1-6	NA	NA	TRBV5-4	TGTGCCAGCAGCTCCGCTTCACAGGGTAGGGATTCACCCCTCCACTTT	CASSSASQGRDSPLHF
TRBJ1-5	NA	NA	TRBV7-2	TGTGCCAGCAGCTTAGCGCAAACAGGGAGAAATCAGCCCCAGCATTTT	CASSLAQTGRNQPQHF
TRBJ2-7	NA	NA	TRBV9	TGTGCCAGCAGCTCAACTCACGAGCAGTACTTC	CASSSTHEQYF
TRBJ1-1	TRBD1	NA	TRBV28	TGTGCCAGCAGCAGACAGGGGAACACTGAAGCTTTCTTT	CASSRQGNTEAFF
TRBJ1-1	TRBD1	once	TRBV7-3	TGTGCCAGCAGCTCGGGGGACAGGGGGCGGAACACTGAAGCTTTCTTT	CASSSGDRGRNTEAFF
TRBJ2-7	TRBD2	few	TRBV5-1	TGCGCCAGCAGCTTGTTGCCAGGGAGGGTATTATACGAGCAGTACTTC	CASSLLPGRVLYEQYF
TRBJ1-1	NA	NA	TRBV6-5	TGTGCCAGCAGTTACGGGACAACCTTGAACACTGAAGCTTTCTTT	CASSYGTTLNTEAFF
TRBJ1-5	NA	NA	TRBV6-5	TGTGCCAGCAGTAGACAACTCAATCAGCCCCAGCATTTT	CASSRQLNQPQHF
TRBJ1-3	NA	NA	TRBV30	TGTGCCTGGACCCAGGGTCACTCTGGAAACACCATATATTTT	CAWTQGHSGNTIYF
TRBJ1-1	TRBD1	NA	TRBV6-1	TGTGCCAGCGGCTCTACGACAGGGGATAACACTGAAGCTTTCTTT	CASGSTTGDNTEAFF
TRBJ1-5	NA	few	TRBV6-1	TGTGCCAGCAGTGAAGCTAGGCGGAATCAGCCCCAGCATTTT	CASSEARRNQPQHF
TRBJ1-2	TRBD1	NA	TRBV4-3	TGCGCCAGCAGCCCAGGGGGCCGTTATGGCTACACCTTC	CASSPGGRYGYTF
TRBJ2-5	TRBD2	NA	TRBV6-2/TRBV6-3	TGTGCCAGCAGTTACCTCCGCGGGGGGCACCAGACCCAGTACTTC	CASSYLRGGHQTQYF
TRBJ2-7	NA	few	TRBV27	TGTGCCAGCAGGTGGGGCGGCGAGCAGTACTTC	CASRWGGEQYF
TRBJ2-3	NA	NA	TRBV9	TGTGCCAGCAGCGTAAGGGGATTCACAGATACGCAGTATTTT	CASSVRGFTDTQYF
TRBJ2-3	TRBD1	NA	TRBV18	TGTGCCAGCTCACCAAAGGGGGCCTACGGAACAGATACGCAGTATTTT	CASSPKGAYGTDTQYF
TRBJ1-1	TRBD1	NA	TRBV18	TGTGCCAGCTCACCACCTTCAGGGGGAGACGCTGAAGCTTTCTTT	CASSPPSGGDAEAFF
TRBJ2-6	NA	NA	TRBV11-2	TGTGCCAGCAGCTCCCCTCGTGGGGCCAACGTCCTGACTTTC	CASSSPRGANVLTF
TRBJ1-5	NA	NA	TRBV28	TGTGCCAGCAGATTCGACAGAAGCAATCAGCCCCAGCATTTT	CASRFDRSNQPQHF
TRBJ2-5	NA	NA	TRBV12-3/TRBV12-4	TGTGCCAGCAGGAAGCAATACCAAGAGACCCAGTACTTC	CASRKQYQETQYF
TRBJ2-2	TRBD2	NA	TRBV5-4	TGTGCCAGCAAGTGGGGGGGTGAGGGACCCGGGGAGCTGTTTTTT	CASKWGGEGPGELFF
TRBJ2-1	TRBD2	NA	TRBV5-1	TGCGCCAGCAGCTTGAGGTCTAGCGGGAGGAGAGATGAGCAGTTCTTC	CASSLRSSGRRDEQFF
TRBJ2-3	NA	NA	TRBV5-1	TGCGCCAGCAGCTTCGACACAGACACAGATACGCAGTATTTT	CASSFDTDTDTQYF
TRBJ1-4	NA	NA	TRBV18	TGTGCCAGCTCGCAGGACAGTTATGAAAAACTGTTTTTT	CASSQDSYEKLFF
TRBJ1-1	NA	few	TRBV6-6	TGTGCCAGCAGCCTACGGAGGGCGAACACTGAAGCTTTCTTT	CASSLRRANTEAFF
TRBJ2-5	TRBD2	NA	TRBV6-2/TRBV6-3	TGTGCCAGCAGTTACGGGTTTGGACTAGCGGGGGTGGAGACCCAGTACTTC	CASSYGFGLAGVETQYF
TRBJ1-6	NA	medium-sized	TRBV16	TGTGCCAGCTACGGGGGGGCGAAGATACCAAATTCACCCCTCCACTTT	CASYGGAKIPNSPLHF
TRBJ2-3	TRBD2	NA	TRBV6-2/TRBV6-3	TGTGCCAGCAGTTTTGCCGGGACTAGCGGGCAGTATTTT	CASSFAGTSGQYF
TRBJ1-2	NA	NA	TRBV12-3/TRBV12-4	TGTGCCAGCAGCCTGACAGTCTATGGCTACACCTTC	CASSLTVYGYTF
TRBJ2-1	NA	NA	TRBV7-7	TGTGCCAGCAGCCAAACAGGGAATAATGAGCAGTTCTTC	CASSQTGNNEQFF
TRBJ1-5	TRBD1	few	TRBV24-1	TGTGCCACCAGTGATGCCACAGGGGCGGGACAGCCCCAGCATTTT	CATSDATGAGQPQHF
TRBJ1-5	TRBD1	NA	TRBV7-6	TGTGCCAGCAGCTTGGGACAGGGCAATCAGCCCCAGCATTTT	CASSLGQGNQPQHF
TRBJ1-2	NA	NA	TRBV2	TGTGCCAGCAGTGAAGGGGGCTACTATGGCTACACCTTC	CASSEGGYYGYTF
TRBJ1-1	NA	NA	TRBV11-2	TGTGCCAGCAGCTTAGATCTGGCAGAATCTTATAAGTCCGAAGCTTTCTTT	CASSLDLAESYKSEAFF
TRBJ2-1	NA	NA	TRBV11-2	TGTGCCAGCAAACCGGGATACTCCTACAATGAGCAGTTCTTC	CASKPGYSYNEQFF
TRBJ2-2	NA	NA	TRBV5-4	TGTGCCAGCAGCCCGGGGGGCCGGGGGAACACCGGGGAGCTGTTTTTT	CASSPGGRGNTGELFF
TRBJ2-5	TRBD1	NA	TRBV5-4	TGTGCCAGCAGCTTCAGGGGACAGCGAGAGACCCAGTACTTC	CASSFRGQRETQYF
TRBJ1-3	TRBD1	NA	TRBV15	TGTGCCACCAGCAGAGGCGGGACAGCAAACACCATATATTTT	CATSRGGTANTIYF
TRBJ1-2	TRBD1	NA	TRBV2	TGTGCCAGCAGTAACTTGCCAGGGGGCTATGGCTACACCTTC	CASSNLPGGYGYTF
TRBJ1-6	NA	NA	TRBV6-1	TGTGCCAGCAGAAATCAACTTACAGGGAATTCACCCCTCCACTTT	CASRNQLTGNSPLHF